The rows below give T cell receptor beta chains drawn from one sample of a study of T cell clones after liver transplantation. Here immunoSEQ multiplex PCR was the method, and the copy in TCRdb shows in-frame clones only, minus some. The sample contains some 45,000 clones, about 86% of which appear only once. Sequencing used CD4+ T cells from blood, obtained 24 months after liver transplant. Source of these receptors: a human patient who received a liver transplant. A share of the T cells may be of graft donor origin. CDR3s include the opening cysteine and the closing phenylalanine or tryptophan. Each record gives: J gene, clone size, V gene, D gene, CDR3 protein, CDR3 DNA. The D gene is left open where the match is weak. Clone size is shown for a subset of rows, as once, few, many or a class of expanded clone.

J: TRBJ1-1
size: .
V: TRBV4-3
D: .
CDR3: CASSQLREGSPTEAFF
DNA: TGCGCCAGCAGCCAATTAAGAGAGGGGTCGCCCACTGAAGCTTTCTTT

J: TRBJ1-4
size: once
V: TRBV18
D: .
CDR3: CASSPPSGNEKLFF
DNA: TGTGCCAGCTCCCCCCCCTCCGGGAATGAAAAACTGTTTTTT

J: TRBJ2-7
size: once
V: TRBV12-5
D: .
CDR3: CASGLSGRVQQYF
DNA: TGTGCTAGTGGGCTCTCGGGACGCGTCCAGCAGTACTTC

J: TRBJ2-1
size: .
V: TRBV7-2
D: TRBD2
CDR3: CASTPKGVAGGNEQFF
DNA: TGTGCCAGCACCCCCAAGGGGGTAGCGGGGGGCAATGAGCAGTTCTTC

J: TRBJ1-5
size: once
V: TRBV4-2
D: TRBD1
CDR3: CASSQTTGDSNQPQHF
DNA: TGTGCCAGCAGCCAAACGACAGGGGACAGCAATCAGCCCCAGCATTTT

J: TRBJ2-7
size: .
V: TRBV4-3
D: TRBD1
CDR3: CASSQELSDRGSYEQYF
DNA: TGCGCCAGCAGCCAAGAATTGTCGGACAGGGGCTCCTACGAGCAGTACTTC

J: TRBJ2-2
size: .
V: TRBV7-2
D: .
CDR3: CASSSLLARGGELFF
DNA: TGTGCCAGCAGCTCCCTCCTTGCCCGTGGCGGGGAGCTGTTTTTT

J: TRBJ2-7
size: .
V: TRBV5-1
D: TRBD1
CDR3: CASSFDRGNREQYF
DNA: TGCGCCAGCAGCTTCGACAGGGGGAACAGGGAGCAGTACTTC

J: TRBJ1-6
size: .
V: TRBV29-1
D: .
CDR3: CSVQQGENSPLHF
DNA: TGCAGCGTTCAACAGGGTGAGAATTCACCCCTCCACTTT

J: TRBJ1-3
size: .
V: TRBV10-3
D: .
CDR3: CATQYIQISGNTIYF
DNA: TGTGCCACCCAATATATCCAGATCTCTGGAAACACCATATATTTT

J: TRBJ2-7
size: .
V: TRBV5-1
D: TRBD2
CDR3: CASSPRASGSTGEQYF
DNA: TGCGCCAGCAGCCCCCGGGCTAGCGGGAGTACGGGGGAGCAGTACTTC

J: TRBJ2-3
size: .
V: TRBV4-1
D: .
CDR3: CASSQEGVGTDTQYF
DNA: TGCGCCAGCAGCCAAGAAGGTGTGGGGACAGATACGCAGTATTTT

J: TRBJ2-3
size: once
V: TRBV21-1
D: .
CDR3: CASSKRDPGGVVDTQYF
DNA: TGTGCCAGCAGCAAGCGGGACCCAGGTGGGGTTGTAGATACGCAGTATTTT

J: TRBJ1-3
size: .
V: TRBV6-5
D: .
CDR3: CASSRDGISGNTIYF
DNA: TGTGCCAGCAGTCGGGACGGAATCTCTGGAAACACCATATATTTT

J: TRBJ2-7
size: .
V: TRBV28
D: TRBD1
CDR3: CASSSGTGRYEQYF
DNA: TGTGCCAGCAGTTCGGGGACAGGAAGGTACGAGCAGTACTTC

J: TRBJ1-3
size: .
V: TRBV28
D: TRBD1
CDR3: CASLTGGSGNTIYF
DNA: TGTGCCAGTCTGACAGGGGGCTCTGGAAACACCATATATTTT